The 32 T cell receptor beta chains reported below all come from one sample, sequenced in a study of T cell responses to AZD1222 COVID-19 vaccine. TCRdb keeps only in-frame clones here, not all; method: immunoSEQ multiplex PCR. The top ten hold approximately 6.6% of the sample, which has more than 150,000 clones, approximately 91% seen once. The sample consisted of peripheral blood, taken after recovery from COVID-19. These receptors originate from an adult who had recovered from COVID-19.

The gene calls are TRBV5-4 and TRBJ2-5, with 9 bases fitting TRBD1. The V and J ends lost 2 bases and 4 bases, in that order; junction bases with no gene match: 6. The CDR3 has 15 amino acids. Germline lookup yields CDR1 SGHNT and CDR2 YYREEE (reference sequence). The CDR3: CASSFGTGTPETQYF. The DNA of the CDR3 is TGTGCCAGCAGCTTTGGGACAGGGACGCCAGAGACCCAGTACTTC.

J is TRBJ1-3 and V is TRBV6-1; D is unclear. There are 13 residues in the CDR3. V lost 5 bases, J lost 5 bases, and 10 bases lay in between. The germline gives CDR1 MNHNS, CDR2 SASEGT. This CDR3 reads CASSLTKRNTIYF. The CDR3 nucleotides read TGTGCCAGCAGTCTTACGAAGAGAAACACCATATATTTT.

The V gene is TRBV28, the J gene TRBJ1-3; D remains unclear. The CDR3 is 14 amino acids. Germline loops: CDR1 MDHEN, CDR2 SYDVKM. With 7 bases removed from V and 2 bases from J, the gap between germline ends came to 12 bases. In nucleotides, the CDR3 is TGTGCCAGCAACGGAAGGTACACTGGAAACACCATATATTTT. Amino acid sequence: CASNGRYTGNTIYF.

V and J are TRBV6-5 and TRBJ1-1; 8 positions agree with TRBD1. This CDR3 is built from 14 residues. CDR1 is MNHEY, CDR2 SVGAGI, per germline. The J segment lost 1 base and the V segment lost 6 bases, leaving 4 bases of the junction unmatched. As DNA, the CDR3 is TGTGCCAGCAGAGCAGGACAGGGGAACACTGAAGCTTTCTTT. Translating it yields CASRAGQGNTEAFF.

In DNA, the CDR3 is TGCGCCAGCAGTGAGTCGGGGGGCTCGGGCTACACCTTC. Its translation is CASSESGGSGYTF. The rearrangement uses TRBV10-1 and TRBJ1-2; a weak D match, TRBD1 (6 bases). V shed 0 bases and J shed 8 bases, with 10 bases lying between them. The CDR3 is made up of 13 amino acids. Germline CDR1 is WNHNN and CDR2 is SYGVQD (reference sequence).

The V call is TRBV6-1, the J call TRBJ1-3, with D perhaps matching TRBD1 (5 bases). Trimming shortened V by 0 bases and J by 0 bases, and 15 bases separated the two germline ends. The CDR3 loop spans 18 amino acids. Germline CDR1 and CDR2: MNHNS and SASEGT. The CDR3 nucleotides are TGTGCCAGCAGTGAAGCTGTAGTCCAGGGCTCCTCTGGAAACACCATATATTTT. Amino acids: CASSEAVVQGSSGNTIYF.

This chain connects TRBV2 to TRBJ2-5; D may be TRBD1 (5 bases). Germline CDR1 reads SNHLY; CDR2 reads FYNNEI. This CDR3 spans 14 amino acids. V shed 6 bases and J shed 2 bases, with 13 bases lying between them. The DNA of the CDR3 is TGTGCCAGCAGATCGGCAGGGTCACAAGAGACCCAGTACTTC. It encodes CASRSAGSQETQYF.

This clone was seen a single time. The genes are TRBV29-1 and TRBJ2-3; D not certain. The CDR3 is 13 residues long. Germline V gives CDR1 SQVTM, CDR2 ANQGSEA. V lost 4 bases and J lost 0, with 8 bases in between. In nucleotides, the CDR3 is TGCAGCGTTGCCCAACTCAGCACAGATACGCAGTATTTT. It yields the protein CSVAQLSTDTQYF.

This chain uses TRBV5-1 with TRBJ2-3, with a weak D call TRBD1 (6 bases). The germline CDR1 and CDR2 sequences are SGHRS and YFSETQ. The CDR3 has 14 residues. V lost 4 bases and J lost 2, with 11 bases in between. The CDR3 DNA is TGCGCCAGCAGCGTAGGACAGTCCACAGATACGCAGTATTTT. Translation: CASSVGQSTDTQYF.

The chain uses TRBV5-4 and TRBJ1-2; D unclear. The CDR3 consists of 13 residues. V was shortened by 0 bases and J by 1 base, with 4 bases between the two germline ends. Germline assignment: CDR1 SGHNT and CDR2 YYREEE (reference sequence). The CDR3 loop reads CASSLDSNYGYTF. In DNA form, the CDR3 reads TGTGCCAGCAGCTTGGACAGTAACTATGGCTACACCTTC.

This clone was found a few times. V is TRBV5-4 and J is TRBJ1-1, with 7 bases matching TRBD1. With V trimmed by 0 bases and J by 1 base, 0 bases remained unmatched. Germline CDR1 and CDR2: SGHNT and YYREEE (reference sequence). There are 14 residues in the CDR3. For the CDR3, the DNA is TGTGCCAGCAGCTTGGACAGGGGGAACACTGAAGCTTTCTTT. Translated, it gives CASSLDRGNTEAFF.

The J gene is TRBJ1-6, the V gene TRBV7-6, with 7 bases identical to TRBD1. The CDR3 length is 16 residues. V dropped 3 bases and J dropped 3; count of bases not matched to a gene: 5. Germline V CDR1 and CDR2: SGHVS, FNYEAQ. Here the CDR3 reads CASSLEGALYNSPLHF. The CDR3 bases are TGTGCCAGCAGCTTGGAGGGGGCACTCTATAATTCACCCCTCCACTTT.

Notes on this clone: Additional DNA sequences in this sample encode the identical CDR3. The J gene is TRBJ2-1, the V gene TRBV5-4; 10 positions agree with TRBD2. This CDR3 has 16 amino acids. In germline, CDR1 is SGHNT, CDR2 YYREEE (reference sequence). Trimming cost V 2 bases and J 2 bases; bases outside gene matches: 4. The CDR3 DNA reads as TGTGCCAGCAGCTTAGCTAGCGGGAGCACCTACAATGAGCAGTTCTTC. Translating it yields CASSLASGSTYNEQFF. Together with reference TRBV5-4 and TRBJ2-1, the CDR3 gives the full variable domain: ETGVTQSPTHLIKTRGQQVTLRCSSQSGHNTVSWYQQALGQGPQFIFQYYREEENGRGNFPPRFSGLQFPNYSSELNVNALELDDSALYLCASSLASGSTYNEQFFGPGTRLTVL.

The chain carries TRBV12-3 or TRBV12-4 and TRBJ2-7; TRBD2 agrees at 9 bases. The CDR3 contains 13 residues. J was trimmed by 3 bases and V by 8 bases; bases with no gene match: 5. This chain's CDR3 is CASGREGGYEQYF. DNA of the CDR3: TGTGCCAGCGGGCGGGAGGGAGGCTACGAGCAGTACTTC.

This clone was detected once. The chain is built from TRBV28 and TRBJ2-4, with 10 bases fitting TRBD1. The V segment lost 1 base and the J segment 1 base; nucleotides outside the gene matches: 1. The germline V gene has CDR1 MDHEN and CDR2 SYDVKM. The CDR3 contains 16 residues. The CDR3 DNA reads TGTGCCAGCAGTTTATCGGGACAGGGGGCCAAAAACATTCAGTACTTC. Translating gives CASSLSGQGAKNIQYF.

The V gene is TRBV29-1, the J gene TRBJ2-3; D might be TRBD2 (6 bases). The CDR3 spans 13 residues. Germline V gene data show CDR1 as SQVTM and CDR2 as ANQGSEA. The germline V and J ends were trimmed by 3 bases and 0 bases, with 7 bases remaining between them. This CDR3 is CSVERGSTDTQYF. As DNA, the CDR3 is TGCAGCGTTGAGCGGGGAAGCACAGATACGCAGTATTTT.

The gene calls are TRBV12-5 and TRBJ2-3; D gene unclear. V lost 7 bases and J 5 bases, leaving 7 bases between the germline ends. CDR1 and CDR2 from the germline V gene are LGHNT and FRNRAP. This CDR3 has 11 amino acids. Here the CDR3 reads CASVPEDTQYF. The CDR3 coding sequence is TGTGCTAGTGTCCCCGAAGATACGCAGTATTTT. Together with reference TRBV12-5 and TRBJ2-3, the CDR3 gives the full variable domain: DARVTQTPRHKVTEMGQEVTMRCQPILGHNTVFWYRQTMMQGLELLAYFRNRAPLDDSGMPKDRFSAEMPDATLATLKIQPSEPRDSAVYFCASVPEDTQYFGPGTRLTVL.

This clone came up once. The chain uses TRBV5-1 and TRBJ2-1, with D uncertain. CDR1 SGHRS and CDR2 YFSETQ come from the germline V gene. Trimming took off 4 bases at V and 0 bases at J, with 8 bases between the two ends. CDR3 size: 14 residues. CDR3 sequence: CASSGQSSYNEQFF. The CDR3, as DNA: TGCGCCAGCAGCGGGCAGAGCTCCTACAATGAGCAGTTCTTC.

Only a few counts were recorded for this clone. The chain is built from TRBV3-1 (or the pseudogene TRBV3-2) and TRBJ1-6, with D possibly TRBD1 on 5 matching bases. CDR3 length: 13 residues. Germline CDR1 is LGHDT and CDR2 is YNNKEL (reference sequence). V was clipped by 4 bases and J by 10 bases, with 11 bases between them. CDR3 in amino acids: CASSLLGESPLHF. DNA for the CDR3: TGTGCCAGCAGCCTTCTGGGGGAATCACCCCTCCACTTT.

The gene calls are TRBV5-8 and TRBJ2-3; TRBD1 is a possible D gene (6 bases). Germline CDR1 SGHTS, CDR2 YDEGEE. The CDR3 totals 16 residues. V was clipped by 1 base and J by 4 bases, with 16 bases between them. The CDR3 DNA reads TGTGCCAGCAGCTTGTCTTCACAGGGCGGTCCAGATACGCAGTATTTT. Protein product: CASSLSSQGGPDTQYF.

The chain combines TRBV5-4 with TRBJ2-5; 10 bases line up with TRBD2. The CDR3 loop spans 17 amino acids. Unmatched junction bases numbered 10, after V lost 0 bases and J lost 5 bases. Germline V CDR1 and CDR2: SGHNT, YYREEE (reference sequence). CDR3 in amino acids: CASSLVSGGSVFETQYF. The CDR3 DNA reads as TGTGCCAGCAGCTTGGTTAGCGGGGGGTCCGTCTTCGAGACCCAGTACTTC.

This chain connects TRBV27 to TRBJ2-2; no clear D gene. This CDR3 has 14 residues. From germline, CDR1 is MNHEY and CDR2 SMNVEV (reference sequence). With 7 bases removed from V and 1 base from J, the gap between germline ends came to 10 bases. CDR3 nucleotides: TGTGCCAGCACCCTAACAAAGAACACCGGGGAGCTGTTTTTT. Translating it yields CASTLTKNTGELFF.

This chain joins TRBV11-1 and TRBJ1-1; the match to TRBD1 covers 9 bases. The germline V gene encodes CDR1 SGHAT and CDR2 FQDESV (reference sequence). The J segment lost 1 base and the V segment lost 5 bases, leaving 8 bases of the junction unmatched. The CDR3 loop spans 16 amino acids. The CDR3 nucleotides read TGTGCCAGCAGCACCGGACAGGGGCTCCAGAACACTGAAGCTTTCTTT. Protein: CASSTGQGLQNTEAFF.

This chain uses TRBV6-6 with TRBJ2-1; 9 bases match TRBD2. The CDR3 totals 16 residues. Germline V gene data show CDR1 as MNHNY and CDR2 as SVGAGI (reference sequence). The ends lost 4 bases at V and 0 bases at J; junction bases unmatched: 4. The CDR3 DNA reads TGTGCCAGCAGTTTCCTTAGCGGGAGCTCCTACAATGAGCAGTTCTTC. Translated, it gives CASSFLSGSSYNEQFF.

This chain joins TRBV6-5 and TRBJ2-3; D tentatively fits TRBD1 or TRBD2 (6 bases each). This CDR3 is built from 14 residues. The germline gives CDR1 MNHEY, CDR2 SVGAGI. Trimming shortened V by 6 bases and J by 1 base, and 11 bases separated the two germline ends. The CDR3 loop is CASRLGGGTDTQYF. CDR3 sequence (DNA): TGTGCCAGCAGACTCGGGGGCGGCACAGATACGCAGTATTTT.

The V gene is TRBV4-2, the J gene TRBJ2-1, with 10 bases identical to TRBD2. The CDR3 sequence is 18 residues long. Germline V gene data show CDR1 as LGHNA and CDR2 as YNFKEQ. With V trimmed by 1 base and J by 5 bases, 11 bases remained unmatched. CDR3 sequence (DNA): TGTGCCAGCAGCCAAGGCCGAAGCCTAGCGGGAGTAAACAATGAGCAGTTCTTC. Residues: CASSQGRSLAGVNNEQFF.

The chain couples TRBV9 to TRBJ2-3, with D uncertain. V lost 0 bases and J 3 bases, leaving 8 bases between the germline ends. This CDR3 comprises 14 residues. Germline values: CDR1 SGDLS, CDR2 YYNGEE. The chain's CDR3 is CASSVGFPTDTQYF. The DNA of the CDR3 is TGTGCCAGCAGCGTAGGCTTCCCTACAGATACGCAGTATTTT.

The chain is built from TRBV29-1 and TRBJ1-2, with 11 nucleotides matching TRBD1. Germline CDR1 SQVTM, CDR2 ANQGSEA. The CDR3 has 15 amino acids. The J segment lost 4 bases and the V segment lost 6 bases, leaving 10 bases of the junction unmatched. The CDR3 here is CSVGLGQGASYGYTF. The CDR3 DNA reads as TGCAGCGTGGGTCTCGGACAGGGGGCAAGCTATGGCTACACCTTC.

The chain recombines TRBV7-9 with TRBJ2-3; 9 bases line up with TRBD2. Trimming at V came to 3 bases and at J to 2 bases, leaving 3 bases not matched to a gene. Per germline, CDR1 SEHNR and CDR2 FQNEAQ (reference sequence). This CDR3 has 15 residues. CDR3 protein: CASSLAGGITDTQYF. For the CDR3, the DNA is TGTGCCAGCAGCTTGGCGGGGGGGATCACAGATACGCAGTATTTT.

The chain carries TRBV20-1 and TRBJ2-5; the D is unclear. V was clipped by 6 bases and J by 1 base, with 6 bases between them. In germline, CDR1 is DFQATT, CDR2 SNEGSKA (reference sequence). This CDR3 has 11 amino acids. The chain's CDR3 is CSASFQETQYF. The DNA of the CDR3 is TGCAGTGCAAGCTTCCAAGAGACCCAGTACTTC.

This chain connects TRBV6-2 or TRBV6-3 to TRBJ1-6; D call uncertain. V was shortened by 5 bases and J by 10 bases, with 15 bases between the two germline ends. The CDR3 length is 14 residues. Germline lookup yields CDR1 MNHEY and CDR2 SVGEGT. CDR3 DNA: TGTGCCAGCAGTGAGCGGGCGCCGGGATCACCCCTCCACTTT. It yields the protein CASSERAPGSPLHF.

The rearrangement joins TRBV2 to TRBJ2-1, with D tentatively TRBD2 (5 bases). V was shortened by 4 bases and J by 10 bases, with 11 bases between the two germline ends. The CDR3 runs 12 residues. Germline-derived CDR1 and CDR2 are SNHLY and FYNNEI. In DNA form, the CDR3 reads TGTGCCAGCAGTGCCTCGGGGTTAGAGCAGTTCTTC. Translation gives CASSASGLEQFF.